A single sample gave rise to the 7 T cell receptor beta chains below, sequenced in a study of blood T cell repertoires in COVID-19 (dated by TCRdb to between 2020 and 2021). The library relied on the immunoSEQ multiplex PCR assay. Not all clones reach the TCRdb copy of this immuneACCESS table, which keeps in-frame sequences only. Checked studies attribute under half of the gap to unresolved V genes and leave the rest unexplained. This sample lists 100,000 to 120,000 clones; 84% were detected once. Jointly, the top ten make up around 8% of the sample. Sequenced sample: peripheral blood. The receptors were gathered from a woman aged 40 to 49 with acute or convalescent COVID-19.

The chain has TRBV6-5 and TRBJ1-3; D may be TRBD1 (5 bases). The CDR3 consists of 16 residues. V was clipped by 4 bases and J by 1 base, with 14 bases between them. Germline CDR1 MNHEY, CDR2 SVGAGI. DNA for the CDR3: TGTGCCAGCAGTTCCCTTAAAGGGGCATCTGGAAACACCATATATTTT. Protein product: CASSSLKGASGNTIYF.

The chain combines TRBV3-1 (or the pseudogene TRBV3-2) with TRBJ2-3; weak D call: TRBD2 (6 bases). This CDR3 has 15 residues. The V gene lost 8 bases and the J gene lost 2 bases, with 17 bases spanning the gap. Germline loops: CDR1 LGHDT, CDR2 YNNKEL (reference sequence). CDR3 region: CASAFSLAATDTQYF. CDR3 nucleotides: TGTGCCAGCGCCTTCTCTTTAGCGGCCACAGATACGCAGTATTTT.

The V gene is TRBV7-9, the J gene TRBJ2-3, with D possibly matching TRBD1 (6 bases). The CDR3 is 14 residues long. CDR1 and CDR2 (germline): SEHNR, FQNEAQ (reference sequence). With 1 base removed from V and 2 bases from J, the gap between germline ends came to 7 bases. CDR3 nucleotides: TGTGCCAGCAGCTTAGACAGGGCCACAGATACGCAGTATTTT. Its protein product is CASSLDRATDTQYF.

V usage is TRBV6-5 and J usage is TRBJ2-3, with 12 positions matching TRBD2. Germline V lookup: CDR1 MNHEY, CDR2 SVGAGI. The CDR3 is 15 residues long. V lost 5 bases, J lost 7 bases, and 7 bases stayed unmatched. The CDR3 loop is CASSLTSGGQNTQYF. The CDR3 DNA sequence: TGTGCCAGCAGTCTGACTAGCGGGGGTCAAAATACGCAGTATTTT.

The rearrangement joins TRBV3-1 (or the pseudogene TRBV3-2) to TRBJ1-3; D is possibly TRBD1 (5 bases). From germline, CDR1 is LGHDT and CDR2 YNNKEL (reference sequence). The length of the CDR3 is 14 residues. With 3 bases removed from V and 9 bases from J, the gap between germline ends came to 15 bases. CDR3 nucleotides: TGTGCCAGCAGCCATGCCCAGGGTAAGGGCACCATATATTTT. This translates into CASSHAQGKGTIYF.

The chain employs TRBV7-6 and TRBJ2-3; a possible D gene is TRBD1 (6 bases). Trimming cost V 5 bases and J 3 bases, with 18 bases left between them. Germline V lookup: CDR1 SGHVS, CDR2 FNYEAQ. The CDR3 spans 16 residues. CDR3 nucleotides: TGTGCCAGCAGCCCACGGACCGGGACACCTACAGATACGCAGTATTTT. Its translation: CASSPRTGTPTDTQYF. Using reference TRBV7-6 and TRBJ2-3 for the parts outside the CDR3, the full variable domain is GAGVSQSPRYKVTKRGQDVALRCDPISGHVSLYWYRQALGQGPEFLTYFNYEAQQDKSGLPNDRFSAERPEGSISTLTIQRTEQRDSAMYRCASSPRTGTPTDTQYFGPGTRLTVL.

This clone was detected only once. The V gene is TRBV5-8, the J gene TRBJ2-4; 9 bases map to TRBD2. The CDR3 runs to 20 residues. Germline CDR1 reads SGHTS; CDR2 reads YDEGEE. Trimming at V came to 4 bases and at J to 3 bases, leaving 20 bases not matched to a gene. The CDR3 loop reads CASSPTIKGSGGPGKNIQYF. CDR3 DNA: TGTGCCAGCAGCCCCACGATAAAGGGGAGCGGGGGGCCCGGCAAAAACATTCAGTACTTC.